This entry is about one T cell receptor (beta chain). Its antigen is currently not known. A much more abundant neighbour one base away suggests this may be a read error. This record comes from a study of Graves' ophthalmopathy and Graves' hyperthyroidism listed by TCRdb under 2018. Broadly, across the study: Hyperthyroidism was considered stable if no progression to ophthalmopathy occurred within 18 months of follow-up. The study used TCR beta repertoire signatures to distinguish Graves' ophthalmopathy from Graves' hyperthyroidism and to predict progression to ophthalmopathy. In total, over 130 blood samples were TCR-sequenced: some 40 ophthalmopathy, roughly 77 hyperthyroidism and approximately 17 hyperthyroidism-to-ophthalmopathy patients. To explore V-J signatures that separate ophthalmopathy from hyperthyroidism, a discovery set of about a hundred patients was enrolled, consisting of about 41 with ophthalmopathy and roughly 59 with stable hyperthyroidism. The independent validation cohort included about 20 hyperthyroidism patients plus 17 patients who later progressed from hyperthyroidism to ophthalmopathy. In more than 5 hyperthyroidism patients, the T-cell repertoire of thyroid tissue was compared with the T-cell repertoire of blood. Following sample collection, hyperthyroidism patients were given methimazole at a starting dose of 30 mg daily, and ophthalmopathy patients were given high-dose intravenous methylprednisolone. Broad study findings and their caveats: No statistical method was used to set the sample size in advance, and the investigators knew which group each participant was assigned to. In cross-validation, the 13-signature model distinguished ophthalmopathy from stable hyperthyroidism with 87.88% sensitivity and roughly 81% specificity, while in the test set the corresponding values were about 80% and 75%. Most of the expanded thyroid clonotypes with a frequency above 0.001 were also detected in blood, and it was suggested that the thyroid immune response may be reflected by blood repertoires. In validation, the model predicted ophthalmopathy progression with about 71% sensitivity and 72.22% specificity; 12 predicted patients were CT-confirmed with GO in a median of about 6.1 months.

V is cut back by 2 bases and J by 6 bases, with 3 bases in the junction unmatched. The germline V gene (reference sequence) provides CDR1 DFQATT and CDR2 SNEGSKA. From its cysteine to its phenylalanine, the CDR3 spans 13 amino acids. This entry keeps only the CDR3 DNA: 39 bases, framed from base 1. Hyperthyroidism patients were newly diagnosed, with disease duration under 2 months, and aged 18 to 65 years. Patients with other autoimmune diseases, uncontrolled infections, pregnancy or lactation were excluded from the study. Diagnosis relied on clinical symptoms, serum thyroxine, TRAb, thyroid ultrasound and orbital computed tomography. Total RNA was extracted with Trizol reagent and quality-checked on an Agilent 2100 Bioanalyzer. For repertoire sequencing, the TCR beta CDR3 regions were amplified from RNA transcripts. The first round was an RT-PCR using HTBI primers with the Qiagen OneStep RT-PCR kit, and this first round was followed by a second-round multiplex PCR, then size selection and purification. Libraries were sequenced paired-end with 100 bp reads on an Illumina HiSeq2000. As for how the authors treated the data: SOAPnuke was used to process the reads, throwing out any read that had adapters, had uncalled bases, had a mean Phred below 15, or lacked an exact constant-primer or identifier match. COPE v1.2.5 was used to merge the high-quality paired reads. Each unique nucleotide sequence was treated as a clonotype, and MiTCR v1.1 was used to align the clonotypes to the IMGT TRB V, D and J references. Only V-J combinations with frequency above 0.0001 were analysed, covering more than 99% of repertoires. For each V-J combination, a TCR clonal expansion and chaos score was defined as the ratio of F50 clonal expansion to chaos observed in the TCRdist matrix. Features were reduced by Welch's t-statistics and random forest to some 13 V-J combinations, which fed a naive Bayes classifier. The Morisita-Horn index was used to measure how similar the thyroid and blood repertoires were. In-frame beta chains were kept once TCRdb had trimmed the public reads at Q25 with fastp and called clones with MiXCR. Every entry covers one CDR3 protein and lists the most common genes and DNA from its rows. The V and J calls and clone size are TCRdb's, not the authors'. Within this sample are around 1,200,000 distinct CDR3 sequences, with 36% of them counted one time only. Of the sample, roughly 10% is held by the ten largest clones.

Sequencing used peripheral blood or thyroid tissue (not recorded which). This receptor chain uses TRBV20-1 and TRBJ1-2, with 10 central nucleotides matching TRBD1. This sequence was found in an adult man with Graves' hyperthyroidism. The DNA sequence reads TGCAGTGCTAGACTCGGGACAGGGGATGGCTACACCTTC. Translation gives CSARLGTGDGYTF.